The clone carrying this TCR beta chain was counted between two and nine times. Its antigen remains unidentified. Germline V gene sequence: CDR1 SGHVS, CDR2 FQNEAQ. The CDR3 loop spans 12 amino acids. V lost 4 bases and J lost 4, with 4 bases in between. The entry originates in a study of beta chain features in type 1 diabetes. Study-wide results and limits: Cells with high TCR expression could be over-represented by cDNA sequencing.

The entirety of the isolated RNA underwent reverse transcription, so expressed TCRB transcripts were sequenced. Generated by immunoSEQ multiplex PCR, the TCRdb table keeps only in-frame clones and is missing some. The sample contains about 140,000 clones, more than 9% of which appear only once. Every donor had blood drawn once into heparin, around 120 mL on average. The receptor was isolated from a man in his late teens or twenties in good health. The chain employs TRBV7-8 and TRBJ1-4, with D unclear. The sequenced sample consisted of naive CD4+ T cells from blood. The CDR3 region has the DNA TGTGCCAGCAGCTATAGTAATGAAAAACTGTTTTTT. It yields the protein CASSYSNEKLFF.